This T cell receptor beta chain was captured by sequencing in a study of OX40 agonist ivuxolimab in advanced cancers. Across the whole study: The patients' treatment was ivuxolimab, an agonistic anti-OX40 (CD134) antibody. Every 2 weeks, patients got intravenous ivuxolimab at one of six dose levels (0.01-10 mg/kg).

Trimming shortened V by 5 bases and J by 2 bases, and 9 bases separated the two germline ends. Germline values: CDR1 MRHNA, CDR2 SNTAGT. The CDR3 length is 14 residues. For this clone: The antigen remains undetermined.

Generated by immunoSEQ multiplex PCR, the TCRdb table keeps only in-frame clones and is missing some. The table has approximately 91,000 clones, around 86% seen once. Study-wide results and caveats: Some nonresponders additionally presented with little normalized T-cell clonal expansion.

On cycle 4 day 1 and cycle 7 day 1, as well as at baseline, blood was sampled. This TCR came from an adult with an advanced solid tumor such as melanoma, head and neck, liver or kidney cancer. The chain has TRBV6-4 and TRBJ2-2, with D hard to call. The material was CD4+ or CD8+ T cells sorted from blood, obtained in a trial of the OX40 agonist ivuxolimab. The CDR3 region is CASSQLINTGELFF. The CDR3 region has the DNA TGTGCCAGCAGTCAACTTATAAACACCGGGGAGCTGTTTTTT.